The 3 T cell receptor beta chains below come from one sample, sequenced in a study of T-cell reconstitution after alpha-beta-depleted transplantation in children. Unique molecular identifiers were incorporated when the TCRbeta library was constructed. TCRdb independently ran MiXCR on the PCR reads; one entry per CDR3 protein. The table shows 600,000 to 700,000 distinct CDR3 sequences, with roughly 17% occurring only once. The sample in question was PBMCs from the stem cell graft donor, obtained from the stem cell graft. These TCRs come from a human donor who donated a stem cell graft to a child with acute myeloid leukemia.

There are a few counts of this clonotype. The chain recombines TRBV15 with TRBJ1-4, with unresolved D. The CDR3 runs 17 residues. Deletions cut 0 bases from V and 0 bases from J, with 11 bases between. The germline V gene has CDR1 LNHNV and CDR2 YYDKDF (reference sequence). The CDR3 DNA sequence: TGTGCCACCAGCAGAGAGCCGGGGTGGGCAACTAATGAAAAACTGTTTTTT. Amino acids: CATSREPGWATNEKLFF. The full variable domain, completed using reference TRBV15 and TRBJ1-4, is DAMVIQNPRYQVTQFGKPVTLSCSQTLNHNVMYWYQQKSSQAPKLLFHYYDKDFNNEADTPDNFQSRRPNTSFCFLDIRSPGLGDTAMYLCATSREPGWATNEKLFFGSGTQLSVL.

This clonotype showed up just a few times. J is TRBJ1-5 and V is TRBV4-2; no firm D call. The germline V gene encodes CDR1 LGHNA and CDR2 YNFKEQ. The V and J ends lost 0 bases and 7 bases respectively, with 13 bases between them. CDR3 length: 15 amino acids. CDR3 protein: CASSQDLGTLQPQHF. CDR3 DNA: TGTGCCAGCAGCCAAGACCTGGGTACCTTACAGCCCCAGCATTTT.

The V and J genes are TRBV25-1 and TRBJ1-1; D is possibly TRBD1 (5 bases). V lost 0 bases, J lost 1 base, and 9 bases lay in between. The CDR3 runs to 15 residues. Germline V gene data show CDR1 as MGHDK and CDR2 as SYGVNS. The CDR3 DNA is TGTGCCAGCAGTGAATATTTGGGGCCGAACACTGAAGCTTTCTTT. Amino acids: CASSEYLGPNTEAFF.